This passage covers 5 T cell receptor beta chains from one sample sequenced in a study of cytomegalovirus exposure and HLA in healthy donors. The PCR employed 60 Vbeta primers together with 13 Jbeta primers. Sequencing used immunoSEQ multiplex PCR; TCRdb keeps in-frame clones, though not all of them. The sample records some 150,000 clones, over 75% being singletons. Sequenced material: PBMCs. The receptor set was obtained from a woman in her 40s in good health and CMV-seropositive.

In DNA form, the CDR3 reads TGTGCCAGCAGTTACAGAGGGACAGCGAACACCGGGGAGCTGTTTTTT. Its protein product is CASSYRGTANTGELFF. The chain employs TRBV6-5 and TRBJ2-2; 7 bases map to TRBD1. V dropped 2 bases and J dropped 0; count of bases not matched to a gene: 3. Germline V gene lookup returns CDR1 MNHEY and CDR2 SVGAGI. The CDR3 spans 16 residues.

The J gene is TRBJ2-2, the V gene TRBV4-1, with TRBD2 matching 11 bases. This CDR3 has 15 amino acids. Trimming cost V 5 bases and J 5 bases; bases outside gene matches: 4. In germline, CDR1 is MGHRA, CDR2 YSYEKL. In DNA, the CDR3 is TGCGCCAGCAGCGTTATAGCGGGAGGGACCGGGGAGCTGTTTTTT. It encodes CASSVIAGGTGELFF.

The chain links TRBV5-4 to TRBJ1-1; 8 bases line up with TRBD1. Losses at the gene ends were 9 bases for V and 0 bases for J; bases not matched to a gene: 4. The CDR3 covers 13 residues. Germline CDR1 reads SGHNT; CDR2 reads YYREEE (reference sequence). CDR3 sequence: CATSTGVNTEAFF. CDR3 coding DNA: TGTGCCACCTCGACAGGGGTGAACACTGAAGCTTTCTTT.

The gene calls are TRBV13 and TRBJ2-1, with 7 bases fitting TRBD2. CDR1 is PRHDT, CDR2 FYEKMQ, per germline (reference sequence). After removal of 1 base from V and 6 bases from J, the junction contained 9 bases not matched to a gene. This CDR3 spans 16 amino acids. CDR3 amino acids: CASSLVASGVGNEQFF. The DNA of the CDR3 is TGTGCCAGCAGCTTAGTTGCGAGCGGGGTGGGCAATGAGCAGTTCTTC. Combining the CDR3 with reference TRBV13 and TRBJ2-1 gives the whole variable domain AAGVIQSPRHLIKEKRETATLKCYPIPRHDTVYWYQQGPGQDPQFLISFYEKMQSDKGSIPDRFSAQQFSDYHSELNMSSLELGDSALYFCASSLVASGVGNEQFFGPGTRLTVL.

The chain joins TRBV6-5 to TRBJ1-5; D remains ambiguous. The CDR3 covers 16 residues. CDR1 MNHEY and CDR2 SVGAGI come from the germline V gene. Trimming left V 3 bases short and J 6 bases short, with 18 bases between. The CDR3 DNA is TGTGCCAGCAGTTATTACCCGCCGGGTTCGGGTCAGCCCCAGCATTTT. This sequence encodes CASSYYPPGSGQPQHF.